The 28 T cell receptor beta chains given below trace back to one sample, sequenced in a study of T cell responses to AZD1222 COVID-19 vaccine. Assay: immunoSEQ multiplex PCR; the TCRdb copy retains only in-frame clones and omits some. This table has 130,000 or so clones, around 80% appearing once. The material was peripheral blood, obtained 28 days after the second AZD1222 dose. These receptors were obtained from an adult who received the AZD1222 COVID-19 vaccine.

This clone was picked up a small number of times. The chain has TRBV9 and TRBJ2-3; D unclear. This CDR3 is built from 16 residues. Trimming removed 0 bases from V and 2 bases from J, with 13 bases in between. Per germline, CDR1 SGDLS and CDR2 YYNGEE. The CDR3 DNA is TGTGCCAGCAGCGTAGGGGCAGGTGGTCCCACAGATACGCAGTATTTT. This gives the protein CASSVGAGGPTDTQYF.

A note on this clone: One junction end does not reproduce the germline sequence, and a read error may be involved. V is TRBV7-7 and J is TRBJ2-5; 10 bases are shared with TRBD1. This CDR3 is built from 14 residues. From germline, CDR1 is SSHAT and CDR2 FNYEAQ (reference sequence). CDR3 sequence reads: CASSLGTGAGTQYF. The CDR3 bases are TGTGCTAGCAGCTTAGGGACAGGGGCCGGGACCCAGTACTTC.

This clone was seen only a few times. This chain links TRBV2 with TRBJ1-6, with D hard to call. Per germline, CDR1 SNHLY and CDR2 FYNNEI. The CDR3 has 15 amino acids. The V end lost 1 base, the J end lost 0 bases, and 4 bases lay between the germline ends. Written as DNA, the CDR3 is TGTGCCAGCAGTGAAGACAACTCCTATAATTCACCCCTCCACTTT. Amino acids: CASSEDNSYNSPLHF.

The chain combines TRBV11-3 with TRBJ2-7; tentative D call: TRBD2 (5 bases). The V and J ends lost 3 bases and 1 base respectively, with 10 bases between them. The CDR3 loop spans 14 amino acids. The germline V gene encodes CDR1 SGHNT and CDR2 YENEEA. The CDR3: CASSLYSGSYEQYF. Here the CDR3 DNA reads TGTGCCAGCAGCTTGTATTCGGGATCCTACGAGCAGTACTTC.

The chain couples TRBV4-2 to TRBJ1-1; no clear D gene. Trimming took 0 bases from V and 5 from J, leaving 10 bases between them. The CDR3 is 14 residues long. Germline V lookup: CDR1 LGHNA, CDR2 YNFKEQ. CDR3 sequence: CASSQDSRMTEAFF. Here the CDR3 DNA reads TGTGCCAGCAGCCAAGATTCCAGGATGACTGAAGCTTTCTTT.

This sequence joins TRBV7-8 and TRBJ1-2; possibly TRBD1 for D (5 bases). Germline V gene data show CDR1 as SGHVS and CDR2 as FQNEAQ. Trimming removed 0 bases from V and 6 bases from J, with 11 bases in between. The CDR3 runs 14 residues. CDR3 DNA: TGTGCCAGCAGCTTAGCGAGCAGGGAAGATGGCTACACCTTC. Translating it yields CASSLASREDGYTF.

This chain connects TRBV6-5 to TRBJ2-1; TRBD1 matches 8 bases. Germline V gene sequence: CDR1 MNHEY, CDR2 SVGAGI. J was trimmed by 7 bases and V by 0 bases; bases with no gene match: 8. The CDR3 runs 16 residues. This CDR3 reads CASSYSGTGGFNEQFF. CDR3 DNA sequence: TGTGCCAGCAGTTACTCGGGAACAGGGGGTTTTAATGAGCAGTTCTTC.

The CDR3 loop is CASSIRGSGTDTQYF. CDR3 coding DNA: TGTGCCAGTAGTATTCGGGGTAGCGGCACAGATACGCAGTATTTT. The chain uses TRBV19 and TRBJ2-3; D is perhaps TRBD2 (5 bases). V lost 3 bases to trimming and J lost 1 base, with 11 bases between them. CDR1 is LNHDA, CDR2 SQIVND, per germline (reference sequence). This CDR3 is built from 15 residues.

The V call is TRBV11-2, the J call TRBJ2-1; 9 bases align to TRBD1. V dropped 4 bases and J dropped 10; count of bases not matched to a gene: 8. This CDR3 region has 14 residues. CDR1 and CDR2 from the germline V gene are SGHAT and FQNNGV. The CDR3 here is CASSSRTGAGEQFF. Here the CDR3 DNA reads TGTGCCAGCAGCTCTAGGACAGGGGCAGGCGAGCAGTTCTTC.

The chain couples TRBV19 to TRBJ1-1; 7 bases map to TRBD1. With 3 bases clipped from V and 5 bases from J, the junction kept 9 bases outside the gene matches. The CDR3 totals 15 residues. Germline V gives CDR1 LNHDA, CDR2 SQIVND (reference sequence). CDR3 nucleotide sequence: TGTGCCAGTAGTATGGCAGGGGGTGGTGGGACTGAAGCTTTCTTT. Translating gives CASSMAGGGGTEAFF.

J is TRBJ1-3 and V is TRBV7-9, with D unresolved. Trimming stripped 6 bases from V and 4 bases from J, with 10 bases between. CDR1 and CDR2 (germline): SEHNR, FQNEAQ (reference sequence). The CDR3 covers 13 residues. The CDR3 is CASSSKPGNTIYF. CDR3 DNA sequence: TGTGCCAGCAGTTCGAAGCCGGGAAACACCATATATTTT.

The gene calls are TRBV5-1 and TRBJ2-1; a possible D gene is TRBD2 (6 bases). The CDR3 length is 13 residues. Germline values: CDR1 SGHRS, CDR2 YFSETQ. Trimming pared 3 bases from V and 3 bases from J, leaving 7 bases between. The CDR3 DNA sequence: TGCGCCAGCAGCTGGGGAGGCTACAATGAGCAGTTCTTC. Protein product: CASSWGGYNEQFF.

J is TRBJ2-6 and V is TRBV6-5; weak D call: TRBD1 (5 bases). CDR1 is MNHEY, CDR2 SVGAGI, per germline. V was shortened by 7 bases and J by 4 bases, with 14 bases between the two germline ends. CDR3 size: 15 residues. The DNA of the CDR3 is TGTGCCAGCATCTCTGAAGGGGTCGGGGCCAACGTCCTGACTTTC. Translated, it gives CASISEGVGANVLTF.

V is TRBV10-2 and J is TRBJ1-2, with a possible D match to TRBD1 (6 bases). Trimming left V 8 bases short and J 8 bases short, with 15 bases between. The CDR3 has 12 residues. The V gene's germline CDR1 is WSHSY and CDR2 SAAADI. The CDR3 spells CASGTWEVGYTF. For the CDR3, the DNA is TGCGCCAGCGGGACATGGGAGGTGGGCTACACCTTC.

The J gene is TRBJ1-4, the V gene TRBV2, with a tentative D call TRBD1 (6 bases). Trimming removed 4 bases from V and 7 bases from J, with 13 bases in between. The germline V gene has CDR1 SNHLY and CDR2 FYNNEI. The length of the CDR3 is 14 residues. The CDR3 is CASSGPEGGEKLFF. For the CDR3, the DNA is TGTGCCAGCAGTGGGCCGGAGGGGGGTGAAAAACTGTTTTTT.

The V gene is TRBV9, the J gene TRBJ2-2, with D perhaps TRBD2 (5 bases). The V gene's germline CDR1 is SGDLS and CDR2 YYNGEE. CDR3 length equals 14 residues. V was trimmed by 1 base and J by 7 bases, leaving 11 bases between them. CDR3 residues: CASSVSLAGGELFF. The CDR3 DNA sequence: TGTGCCAGCAGCGTAAGCCTAGCCGGCGGGGAGCTGTTTTTT. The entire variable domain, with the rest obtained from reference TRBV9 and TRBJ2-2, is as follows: DSGVTQTPKHLITATGQRVTLRCSPRSGDLSVYWYQQSLDQGLQFLIQYYNGEERAKGNILERFSAQQFPDLHSELNLSSLELGDSALYFCASSVSLAGGELFFGEGSRLTVL.

CDR3 amino acids: CASAAGVSTDTQYF. The CDR3 DNA is TGTGCCAGCGCCGCAGGGGTTAGCACAGATACGCAGTATTTT. The chain combines TRBV11-3 with TRBJ2-3; D may be TRBD1 (6 bases). The CDR3 has 14 residues. Trimming stripped 8 bases from V and 0 bases from J, with 12 bases between. Germline assignment: CDR1 SGHNT and CDR2 YENEEA.

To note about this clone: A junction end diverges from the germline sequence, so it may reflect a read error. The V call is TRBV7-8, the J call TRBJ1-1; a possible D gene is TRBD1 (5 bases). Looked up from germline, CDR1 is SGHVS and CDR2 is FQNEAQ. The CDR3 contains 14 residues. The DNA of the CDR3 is TGTGCCAGCAGCTTAAGGGGTCGGGACGGTACTTCCGGGTTT. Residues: CASSLRGRDGTSGF.

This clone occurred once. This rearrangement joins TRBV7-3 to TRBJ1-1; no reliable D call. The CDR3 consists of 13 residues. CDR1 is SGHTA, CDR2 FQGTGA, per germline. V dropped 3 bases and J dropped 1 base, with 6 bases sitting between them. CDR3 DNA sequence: TGTGCCAGCAGCTTCGCGGAGAACACTGAAGCTTTCTTT. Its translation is CASSFAENTEAFF.

The CDR3 spells CARSEPSWWGHNYGYTF. In DNA form, the CDR3 reads TGTGCCAGAAGCGAGCCTTCGTGGTGGGGGCACAACTATGGCTACACCTTC. The chain is built from TRBV5-3 and TRBJ1-2; D perhaps matches TRBD1 (6 bases). TRBV5-3 is flagged as an ORF with uncertain function. V shed 4 bases and J shed 2 bases, with 21 bases lying between them. This CDR3 is 17 amino acids long.

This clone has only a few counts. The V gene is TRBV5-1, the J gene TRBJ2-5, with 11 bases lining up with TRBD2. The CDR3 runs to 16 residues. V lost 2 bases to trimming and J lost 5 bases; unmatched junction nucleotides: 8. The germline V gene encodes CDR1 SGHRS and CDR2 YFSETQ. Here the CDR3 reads CASSFLASGGQETQYF. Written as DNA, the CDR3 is TGCGCCAGCAGCTTTCTAGCTAGCGGGGGGCAGGAGACCCAGTACTTC.

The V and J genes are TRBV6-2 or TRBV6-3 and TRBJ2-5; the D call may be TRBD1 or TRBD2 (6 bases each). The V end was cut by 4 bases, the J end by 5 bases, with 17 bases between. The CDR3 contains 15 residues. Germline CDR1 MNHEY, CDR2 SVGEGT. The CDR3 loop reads CASSSHGGVSETQYF. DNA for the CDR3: TGTGCCAGCAGTTCCCACGGGGGCGTAAGTGAGACCCAGTACTTC.

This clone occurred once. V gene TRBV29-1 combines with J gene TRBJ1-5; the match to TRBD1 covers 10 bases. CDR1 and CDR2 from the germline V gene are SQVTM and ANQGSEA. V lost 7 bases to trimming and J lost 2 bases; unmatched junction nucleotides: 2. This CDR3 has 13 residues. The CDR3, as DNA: TGCAGCGCCGGGACAGGGGGCAATCAGCCCCAGCATTTT. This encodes CSAGTGGNQPQHF. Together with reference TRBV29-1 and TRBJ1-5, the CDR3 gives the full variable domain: SAVISQKPSRDICQRGTSLTIQCQVDSQVTMMFWYRQQPGQSLTLIATANQGSEATYESGFVIDKFPISRPNLTFSTLTVSNMSPEDSSIYLCSAGTGGNQPQHFGDGTRLSIL.

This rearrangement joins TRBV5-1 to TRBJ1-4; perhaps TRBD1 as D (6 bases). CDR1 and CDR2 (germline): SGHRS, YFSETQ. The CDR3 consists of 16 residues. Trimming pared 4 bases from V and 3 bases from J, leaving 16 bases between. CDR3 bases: TGCGCCAGCAGCATTCACAGGGTAACCGCTAATGAAAAACTGTTTTTT. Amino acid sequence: CASSIHRVTANEKLFF.

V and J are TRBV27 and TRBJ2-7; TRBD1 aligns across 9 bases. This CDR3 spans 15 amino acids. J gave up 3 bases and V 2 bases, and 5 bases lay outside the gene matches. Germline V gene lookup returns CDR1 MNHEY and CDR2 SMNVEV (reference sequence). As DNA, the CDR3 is TGTGCCAGCAGTTTAAAGGGACAGGGAGGCTACGAGCAGTACTTC. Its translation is CASSLKGQGGYEQYF.

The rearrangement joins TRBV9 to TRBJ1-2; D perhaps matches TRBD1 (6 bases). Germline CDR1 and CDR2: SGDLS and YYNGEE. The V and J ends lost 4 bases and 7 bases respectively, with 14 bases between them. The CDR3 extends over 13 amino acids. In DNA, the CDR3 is TGTGCCAGCAGCAGGGGGGCAGTCAGTGGCTACACCTTC. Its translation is CASSRGAVSGYTF.

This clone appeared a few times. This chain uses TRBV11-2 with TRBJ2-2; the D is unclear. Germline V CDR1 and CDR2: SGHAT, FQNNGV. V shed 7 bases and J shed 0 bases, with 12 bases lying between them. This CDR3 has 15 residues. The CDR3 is CASTTKGTNTGELFF. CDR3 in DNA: TGTGCCAGCACCACAAAGGGAACGAACACCGGGGAGCTGTTTTTT.

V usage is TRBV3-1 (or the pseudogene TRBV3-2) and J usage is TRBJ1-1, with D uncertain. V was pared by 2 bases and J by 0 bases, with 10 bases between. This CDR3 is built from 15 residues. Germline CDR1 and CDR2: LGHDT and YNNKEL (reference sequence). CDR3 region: CASSQHHTLNTEAFF. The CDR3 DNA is TGTGCCAGCAGCCAACATCACACACTGAACACTGAAGCTTTCTTT.